The clone carrying this T cell receptor beta chain showed up many times. The antigen is undetermined. The entry originates in a study of T cells after yellow fever vaccination. Overall study findings and caveats: Abundant contaminating clonotypes from the bulk population could appear in FACS-sorted repertoires. Most clones from primary vaccination resurfaced after the booster (96% CD4, over 75% CD8).

One entry per CDR3 protein, called by TCRdb with MiXCR from the 5' RACE reads. The sample lists 65,000 to 90,000 distinct CDR3 sequences, around 7.7% occurring once. Looked up from germline, CDR1 is MGHDK and CDR2 is SYGVNS. V lost 7 bases and J lost 4; bases outside the gene matches: 7. CDR3 size: 14 residues. The sequencing here drew on CD8+ T cells sorted from PBMCs, taken on the day of the yellow fever booster vaccination. V usage is TRBV25-1 and J usage is TRBJ2-3; 8 bases are a match to TRBD1. This receptor was taken from a man in his thirties or forties who received the YFV17D yellow fever vaccine. The CDR3 DNA follows: TGTGCCAGCATCGACAGGGGTCAATCAGATACGCAGTATTTT. The encoded protein is CASIDRGQSDTQYF.